This T cell receptor beta chain emerged from a study of T cells in localized non-small cell lung cancer (TCRdb year 2020). At the level of the whole study: The study examined T cell repertoires in under 300 patients with early-stage NSCLC and compared tumors with uninvolved tumor-adjacent lungs. The cohort was made up of some 240 treatment-naive NSCLC patients whose localized lung tumors had been resected. A mean age of around 66 years was recorded for the NSCLC patients, of whom some 130 were male and about a hundred were female.

On the study overall, not on this receptor specifically: Because the study design was exploratory, TCR variables were selected using unadjusted p-values without false-discovery rate correction. Because multi-region sequencing of the tumors was not done, intratumor heterogeneity could not be ruled out. Uninvolved tumor-adjacent lung showed the highest T cell clonality, higher than tumor, which suggests more focused antigenic responses in the adjacent lung. Higher blood T cell density associated with longer overall survival, while higher adjacent-lung clonality associated with shorter survival. Of the top 100 tumor clones, a median of roughly 57 were detected in paired uninvolved adjacent lung; approximately 28 were also among that lung's top 100.

At diagnosis, peripheral blood, uninvolved tumor-adjacent lung and tumor were collected and stored as a combination of fresh-frozen and FFPE material. For TCR repertoire profiling, blood samples were analyzed in the form of peripheral blood mononuclear cells. Notes on this clone: Which antigen it targets is not known. Per-base quality was not reported, and no clone a single base away is much larger than it.

Counted from cysteine to valine, this CDR3 has 18 amino acids. Only the CDR3 portion is preserved as DNA: 54 bases, with reading frame beginning at the first base. Clipping removes 2 bases from V and 0 bases from J, with 7 as the unmatched junction base count. The germline V gene supplies CDR1 SGHDT and CDR2 YYEEEE. TCR beta CDR3 regions were sequenced from DNA using the immunoSEQ Assay. The paper's data handling went like this. To compute T cell density, TCR beta template counts were normalized to usable DNA, which was estimated by amplifying housekeeping genes. The preseqR package was used to estimate richness by extrapolating to 400,000 templates for PBMC samples and to 120,000 templates for tissue samples. Clonality was taken to be one minus Pielou's evenness. To identify tissue-enriched TCRs, differential abundance testing was run on productive amino-acid clonotypes with a minimum total count of 5 and an alpha of 0.1. Repertoire overlap between compartments was quantified with the Jaccard Index and Morisita Overlap Index. GLIPH clustered TCR beta CDR3s with public tetramer-defined viral CDR3s; viral motifs required at least three viral sequences plus V-gene enrichment. TCRdb retrieved this table from immuneACCESS and kept in-frame rearrangements only. Not all clones are present; in checked studies, unresolved V genes account for under half, and no reason is known for the remainder. V and J calls and clone size are copied from that table; D and trimming were computed from the DNA. The sample table lists 35,000 to 40,000 clones, around 90% of them with a count of one. The ten largest make up more than 5.5% of the sample.

Sample: peripheral blood, taken before any cancer treatment. The TCR originated in a female donor older than 55 with stage I lung adenocarcinoma. This sequence uses TRBV5-6 and TRBJ2-7, with 14 central nucleotides matching TRBD2. The CDR3 here reads CASSLLPGLAGASYEQYV. The sequenced DNA: TGTGCCAGCAGCTTACTACCGGGACTAGCGGGGGCCTCCTACGAGCAGTACGTC.